The clone carrying this T cell receptor beta chain was observed at least ten times. As yet, its antigen is unknown. This sample was taken from a study of breast tumors, draining lymph nodes, adjacent tissues. Whole-study findings and limits: Tumors had less TCR diversity than lymph nodes, more than nontumor tissue. Tumor and nontumor repertoires were significantly more similar in luminal-like than in basal-like breast cancer.

TCRdb re-called the multiplex PCR reads with MiXCR, one entry per CDR3 protein. The sample records some 120,000 distinct CDR3 sequences, about 20% being singletons. CDR1 and CDR2 (germline): SGHTA, FQGNSA. Trimming removed 3 bases at V and 2 bases at J, with 13 bases between. This CDR3 comprises 15 residues. The lymph nodes were axillary draining lymph nodes from breast cancer patients. Input material: axillary lymph node tissue. This sequence joins TRBV7-2 and TRBJ2-5, with D possibly being TRBD2 (6 bases). This TCR was sampled from a female donor with breast cancer. Some clones in this sample may be carry-over from other donors' samples. The CDR3 here is CASSFSGYRQETQYF. The CDR3 nucleotides are TGTGCCAGCAGCTTCAGCGGGTATCGACAAGAGACCCAGTACTTC.